Listed below are T cell receptor beta chains from one sample, sequenced in a study of T-cell memory formation after mild COVID-19. Using its own MiXCR run on the 5' RACE reads, TCRdb lists one record per CDR3 protein. The sample has roughly 450,000 distinct CDR3 sequences, 15% to 20% seen once. Sequenced sample: PBMCs or a T cell subset sorted from them (not recorded which). Receptors originate from an adult woman who had mild COVID-19 (a few samples of this study predate the infection). Cell type and time point are not known. Each CDR3 is given with its conserved first and last residue. The D gene is left open where the match is weak. Clone size is stated in some rows and not others, as once, few, many or a class when expanded.

clone size | J gene | D gene | V gene | CDR3 DNA | CDR3 protein
- | TRBJ2-3 | - | TRBV30 | TGTGCCTGGAGTCCTGGACACACAGATACGCAGTATTTT | CAWSPGHTDTQYF
- | TRBJ1-1 | TRBD1 | TRBV5-1 | TGCGCCAGCAGCTTGGGGACAGGGGTTTTCCCTGAAGCTTTCTTT | CASSLGTGVFPEAFF
once | TRBJ2-5 | TRBD2 | TRBV7-8 | TGTGCCAGCAGCTTAGCGTGGGCTAGCGGGAGCCATACCCAAGAGACCCAGTACTTC | CASSLAWASGSHTQETQYF
few | TRBJ2-7 | - | TRBV20-1 | TGCAGTGCTCGACAGAACTCCTACGAGCAGTACTTC | CSARQNSYEQYF
few | TRBJ2-1 | TRBD2 | TRBV6-5 | TGTGCCAGCAGTTTAACCAGCGGGGCCTTGAGCAATGAGCAGTTCTTC | CASSLTSGALSNEQFF
- | TRBJ2-7 | - | TRBV7-9 | TGTGCCAGCAGCTTTAAGTTAGCGTCACCCTACGAGCAGTACTTC | CASSFKLASPYEQYF
- | TRBJ2-3 | - | TRBV7-2 | TGTGCCAGCAGCTTAGAGAGAGGGCCGGGAGATACGCAGTATTTT | CASSLERGPGDTQYF
few | TRBJ1-3 | - | TRBV6-5 | TGTGCCAGCAGAAAGGCGGGGGCAACTGGAAACACCATATATTTT | CASRKAGATGNTIYF
many | TRBJ1-1 | - | TRBV12-3/TRBV12-4 | TGTGCCAGCAGGCTTAGGGGAGAAATGAACACTGAAGCTTTCTTT | CASRLRGEMNTEAFF
few | TRBJ2-7 | - | TRBV5-8 | TGTGCCAGCAGCTTGCTACTTTACGAGCAGTACTTC | CASSLLLYEQYF
few | TRBJ1-5 | - | TRBV7-6 | TGTGCCAGCAGCTTAACCTGGGCAGACAATCAGCCCCAGCATTTT | CASSLTWADNQPQHF
few | TRBJ2-3 | TRBD2 | TRBV29-1 | TGCAGCGTTGGTCCCCTATGGACTAGCGGGGGCACAGATACGCAGTATTTT | CSVGPLWTSGGTDTQYF
- | TRBJ2-3 | - | TRBV5-1 | TGCGCCAGCAGCAATGGGGGAGGACGCACAGATACGCAGTATTTT | CASSNGGGRTDTQYF
- | TRBJ2-3 | TRBD2 | TRBV19 | TGTGCCAGTAGTCCTTCGGGACTAGCGGGAGTATTAGATACGCAGTATTTT | CASSPSGLAGVLDTQYF
- | TRBJ1-1 | TRBD1 | TRBV29-1 | TGCAGCGTTTGGAGGTCGGGACAGGGGACTGAAGCTTTCTTT | CSVWRSGQGTEAFF
few | TRBJ2-2 | - | TRBV27 | TGTGCCAGCAGTTTTACCGGAGGTTCCCTGAACACCGGGGAGCTGTTTTTT | CASSFTGGSLNTGELFF